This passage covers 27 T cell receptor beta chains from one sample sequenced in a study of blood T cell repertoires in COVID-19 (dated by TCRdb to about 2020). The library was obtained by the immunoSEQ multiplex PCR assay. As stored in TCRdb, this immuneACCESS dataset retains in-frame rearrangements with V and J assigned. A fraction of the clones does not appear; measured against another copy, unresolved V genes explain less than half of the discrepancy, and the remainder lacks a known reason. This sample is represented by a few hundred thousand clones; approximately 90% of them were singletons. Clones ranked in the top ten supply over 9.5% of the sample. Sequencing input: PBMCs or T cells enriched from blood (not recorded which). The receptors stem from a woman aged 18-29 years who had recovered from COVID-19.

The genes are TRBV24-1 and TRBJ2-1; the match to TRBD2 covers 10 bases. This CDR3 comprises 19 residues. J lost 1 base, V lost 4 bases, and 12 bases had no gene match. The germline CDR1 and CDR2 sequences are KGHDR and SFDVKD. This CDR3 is CATSDSLEKLAGSYNEQFF. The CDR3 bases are TGTGCCACCAGTGACAGTCTTGAAAAACTAGCGGGATCCTACAATGAGCAGTTCTTC.

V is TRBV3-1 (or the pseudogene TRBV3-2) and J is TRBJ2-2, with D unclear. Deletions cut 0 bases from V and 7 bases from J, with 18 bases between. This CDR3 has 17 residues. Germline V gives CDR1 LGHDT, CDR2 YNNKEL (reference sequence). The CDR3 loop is CASSQEGWPLPNGELFF. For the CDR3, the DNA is TGTGCCAGCAGCCAAGAGGGCTGGCCGTTACCCAACGGGGAGCTGTTTTTT.

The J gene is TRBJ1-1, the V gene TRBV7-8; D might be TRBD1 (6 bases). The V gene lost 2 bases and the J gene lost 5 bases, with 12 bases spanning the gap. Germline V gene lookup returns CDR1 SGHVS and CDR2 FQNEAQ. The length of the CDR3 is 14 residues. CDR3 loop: CASSLTQGRTEAFF. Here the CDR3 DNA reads TGTGCCAGCAGCTTAACGCAGGGGCGGACTGAAGCTTTCTTT.

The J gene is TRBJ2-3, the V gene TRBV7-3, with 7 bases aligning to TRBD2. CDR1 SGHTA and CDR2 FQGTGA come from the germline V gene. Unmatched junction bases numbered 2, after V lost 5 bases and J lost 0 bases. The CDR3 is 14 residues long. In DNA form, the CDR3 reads TGTGCCAGCAGCACGACTAGCAGCACAGATACGCAGTATTTT. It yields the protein CASSTTSSTDTQYF.

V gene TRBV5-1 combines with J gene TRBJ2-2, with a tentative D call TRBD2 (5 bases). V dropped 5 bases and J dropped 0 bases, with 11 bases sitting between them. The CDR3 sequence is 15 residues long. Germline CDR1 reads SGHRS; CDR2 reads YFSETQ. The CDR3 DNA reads TGCGCCAGCAGGCGACGGGAAACGAACACCGGGGAGCTGTTTTTT. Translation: CASRRRETNTGELFF.

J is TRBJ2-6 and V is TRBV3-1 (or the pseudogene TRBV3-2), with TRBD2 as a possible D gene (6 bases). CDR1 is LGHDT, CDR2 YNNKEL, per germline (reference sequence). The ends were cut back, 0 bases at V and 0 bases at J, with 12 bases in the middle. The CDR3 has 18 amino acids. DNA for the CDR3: TGTGCCAGCAGCCAAGATTGGGGGGTAAGCTCTGGGGCCAACGTCCTGACTTTC. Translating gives CASSQDWGVSSGANVLTF.

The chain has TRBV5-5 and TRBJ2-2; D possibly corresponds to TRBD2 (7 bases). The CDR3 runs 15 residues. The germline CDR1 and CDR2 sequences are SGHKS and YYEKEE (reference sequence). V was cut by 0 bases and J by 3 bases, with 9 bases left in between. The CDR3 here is CASSLGGGYTGELFF. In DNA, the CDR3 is TGTGCCAGCAGCTTGGGCGGGGGCTACACCGGGGAGCTGTTTTTT.

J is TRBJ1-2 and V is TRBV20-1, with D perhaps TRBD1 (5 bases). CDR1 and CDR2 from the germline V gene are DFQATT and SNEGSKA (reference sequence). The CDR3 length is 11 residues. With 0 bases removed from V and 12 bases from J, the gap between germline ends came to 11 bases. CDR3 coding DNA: TGCAGTGCTAGAGATCTAGGGGCGAACACCTTC. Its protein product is CSARDLGANTF.

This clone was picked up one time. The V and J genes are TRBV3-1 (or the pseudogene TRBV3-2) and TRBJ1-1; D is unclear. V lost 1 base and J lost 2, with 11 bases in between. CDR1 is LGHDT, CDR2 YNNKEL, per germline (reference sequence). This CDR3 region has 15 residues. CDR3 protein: CASSQGRRGNTEAFF. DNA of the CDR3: TGTGCCAGCAGCCAAGGACGGCGCGGAAACACTGAAGCTTTCTTT.

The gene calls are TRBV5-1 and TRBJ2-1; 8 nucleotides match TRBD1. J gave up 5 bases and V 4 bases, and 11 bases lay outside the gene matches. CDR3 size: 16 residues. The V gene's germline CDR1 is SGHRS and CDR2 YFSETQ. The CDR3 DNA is TGCGCCAGCAGCGATCTCTACGGGACAGGACACAATGAGCAGTTCTTC. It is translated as CASSDLYGTGHNEQFF. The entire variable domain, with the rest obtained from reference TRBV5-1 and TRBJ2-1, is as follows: KAGVTQTPRYLIKTRGQQVTLSCSPISGHRSVSWYQQTPGQGLQFLFEYFSETQRNKGNFPGRFSGRQFSNSRSEMNVSTLELGDSALYLCASSDLYGTGHNEQFFGPGTRLTVL.

CDR3 sequence (DNA): TGTGCCAGCAGCCCGGAGGGGGATACGCAGTATTTT. Amino acids: CASSPEGDTQYF. The chain couples TRBV5-5 to TRBJ2-3; tentative D call: TRBD2 (6 bases). V lost 4 bases, J lost 6 bases, and 9 bases lay in between. The germline CDR1 and CDR2 sequences are SGHKS and YYEKEE (reference sequence). CDR3 length: 12 amino acids.

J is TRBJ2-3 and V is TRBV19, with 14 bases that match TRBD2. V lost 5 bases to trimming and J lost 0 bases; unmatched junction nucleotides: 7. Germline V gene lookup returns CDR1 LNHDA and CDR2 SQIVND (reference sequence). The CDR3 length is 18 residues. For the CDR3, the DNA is TGTGCCAGTAGTCCCGGGACTAGCGGGGGTATCAGCACAGATACGCAGTATTTT. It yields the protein CASSPGTSGGISTDTQYF.

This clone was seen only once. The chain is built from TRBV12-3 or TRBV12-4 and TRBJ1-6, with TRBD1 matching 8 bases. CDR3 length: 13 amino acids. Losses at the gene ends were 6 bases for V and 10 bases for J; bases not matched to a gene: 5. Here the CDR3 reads CASSRGQGSPLHF. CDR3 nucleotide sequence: TGTGCCAGCAGCCGCGGACAGGGCTCACCCCTCCACTTT.

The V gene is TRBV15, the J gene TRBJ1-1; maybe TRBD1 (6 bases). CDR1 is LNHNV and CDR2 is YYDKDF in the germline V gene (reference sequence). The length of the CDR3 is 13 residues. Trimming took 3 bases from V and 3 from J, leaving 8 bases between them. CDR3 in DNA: TGTGCCACCAGCAGCCCAGGGGACACTGAAGCTTTCTTT. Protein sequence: CATSSPGDTEAFF.

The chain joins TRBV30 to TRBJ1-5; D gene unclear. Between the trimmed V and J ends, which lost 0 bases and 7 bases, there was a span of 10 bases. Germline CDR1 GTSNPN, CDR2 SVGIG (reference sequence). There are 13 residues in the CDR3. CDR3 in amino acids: CAWSVRSLQPQHF. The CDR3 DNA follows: TGTGCCTGGAGTGTACGGAGCCTCCAGCCCCAGCATTTT. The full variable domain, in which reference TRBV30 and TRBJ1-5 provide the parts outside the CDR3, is SQTIHQWPATLVQPVGSPLSLECTVEGTSNPNLYWYRQAAGRGLQLLFYSVGIGQISSEVPQNLSASRPQDRQFILSSKKLLLSDSGFYLCAWSVRSLQPQHFGDGTRLSIL.

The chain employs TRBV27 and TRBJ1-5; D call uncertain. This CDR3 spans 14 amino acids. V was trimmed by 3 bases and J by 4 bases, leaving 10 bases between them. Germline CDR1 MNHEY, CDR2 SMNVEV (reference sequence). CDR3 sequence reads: CASSFGQINQPQHF. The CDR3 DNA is TGTGCCAGCAGTTTTGGCCAGATAAATCAGCCCCAGCATTTT.

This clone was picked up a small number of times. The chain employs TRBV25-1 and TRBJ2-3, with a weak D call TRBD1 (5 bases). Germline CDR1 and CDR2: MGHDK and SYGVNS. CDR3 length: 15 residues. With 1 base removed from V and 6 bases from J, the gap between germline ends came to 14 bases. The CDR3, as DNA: TGTGCCAGCAGTGAATTGGGGTCAAGGGGTGATACGCAGTATTTT. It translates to CASSELGSRGDTQYF.

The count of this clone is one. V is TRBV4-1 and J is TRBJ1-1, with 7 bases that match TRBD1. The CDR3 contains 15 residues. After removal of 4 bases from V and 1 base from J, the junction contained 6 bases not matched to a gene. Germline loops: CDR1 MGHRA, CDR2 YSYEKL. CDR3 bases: TGCGCCAGCAGCCGCCCGACAGGGTCGAACACTGAAGCTTTCTTT. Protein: CASSRPTGSNTEAFF.

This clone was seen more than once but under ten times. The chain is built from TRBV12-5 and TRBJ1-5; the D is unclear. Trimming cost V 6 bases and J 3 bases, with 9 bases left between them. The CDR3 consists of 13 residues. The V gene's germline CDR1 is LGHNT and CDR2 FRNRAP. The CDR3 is CASGNSFNQPQHF. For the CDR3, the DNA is TGTGCTAGTGGGAACAGCTTCAATCAGCCCCAGCATTTT. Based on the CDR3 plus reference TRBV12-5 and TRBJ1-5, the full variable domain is DARVTQTPRHKVTEMGQEVTMRCQPILGHNTVFWYRQTMMQGLELLAYFRNRAPLDDSGMPKDRFSAEMPDATLATLKIQPSEPRDSAVYFCASGNSFNQPQHFGDGTRLSIL.

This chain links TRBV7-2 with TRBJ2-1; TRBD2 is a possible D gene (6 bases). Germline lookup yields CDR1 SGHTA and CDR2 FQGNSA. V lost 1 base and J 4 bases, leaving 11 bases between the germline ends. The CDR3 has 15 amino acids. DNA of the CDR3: TGTGCCAGCAGCTTAGATCCTAGCGCGTACAATGAGCAGTTCTTC. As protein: CASSLDPSAYNEQFF.

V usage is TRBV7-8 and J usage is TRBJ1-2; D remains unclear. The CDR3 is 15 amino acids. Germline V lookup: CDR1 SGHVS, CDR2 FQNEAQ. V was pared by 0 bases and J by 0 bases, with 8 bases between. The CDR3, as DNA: TGTGCCAGCAGCTTAGCCGGGAATACTAACTATGGCTACACCTTC. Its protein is CASSLAGNTNYGYTF.

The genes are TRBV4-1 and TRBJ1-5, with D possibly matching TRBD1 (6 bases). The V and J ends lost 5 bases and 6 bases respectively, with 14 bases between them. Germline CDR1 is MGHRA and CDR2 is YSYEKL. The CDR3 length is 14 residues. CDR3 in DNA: TGCGCCAGCAGCGAGGACAGTTTCGGTCAGCCCCAGCATTTT. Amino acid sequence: CASSEDSFGQPQHF.

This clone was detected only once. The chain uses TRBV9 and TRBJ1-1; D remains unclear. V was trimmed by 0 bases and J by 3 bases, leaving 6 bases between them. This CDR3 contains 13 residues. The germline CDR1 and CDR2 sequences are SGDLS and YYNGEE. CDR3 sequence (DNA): TGTGCCAGCAGCGTAGGGAGGTACACTGAAGCTTTCTTT. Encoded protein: CASSVGRYTEAFF.

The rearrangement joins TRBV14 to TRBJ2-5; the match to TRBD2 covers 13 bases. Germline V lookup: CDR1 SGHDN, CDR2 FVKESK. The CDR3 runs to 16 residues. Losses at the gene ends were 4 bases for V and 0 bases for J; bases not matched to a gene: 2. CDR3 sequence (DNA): TGTGCCAGCAGCCGGACTAGCGGGGGATACCAAGAGACCCAGTACTTC. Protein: CASSRTSGGYQETQYF.

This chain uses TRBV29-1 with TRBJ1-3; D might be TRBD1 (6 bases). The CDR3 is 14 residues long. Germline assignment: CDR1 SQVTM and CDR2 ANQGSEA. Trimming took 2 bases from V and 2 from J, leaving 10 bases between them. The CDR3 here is CSVESAGAGNTIYF. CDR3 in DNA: TGCAGCGTTGAATCAGCAGGGGCTGGAAACACCATATATTTT.

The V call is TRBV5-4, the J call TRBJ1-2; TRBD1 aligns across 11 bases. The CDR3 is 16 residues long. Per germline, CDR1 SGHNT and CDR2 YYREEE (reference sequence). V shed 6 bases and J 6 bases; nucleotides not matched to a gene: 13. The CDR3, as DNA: TGTGCCAGCACCCTTGCCCCGGACAGGGGGCTAAATGGCTACACCTTC. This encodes CASTLAPDRGLNGYTF. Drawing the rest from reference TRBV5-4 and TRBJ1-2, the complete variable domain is ETGVTQSPTHLIKTRGQQVTLRCSSQSGHNTVSWYQQALGQGPQFIFQYYREEENGRGNFPPRFSGLQFPNYSSELNVNALELDDSALYLCASTLAPDRGLNGYTFGSGTRLTVV.

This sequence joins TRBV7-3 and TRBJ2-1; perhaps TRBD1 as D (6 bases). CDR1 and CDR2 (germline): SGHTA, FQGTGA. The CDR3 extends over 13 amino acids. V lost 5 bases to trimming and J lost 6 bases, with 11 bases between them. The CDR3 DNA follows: TGTGCCAGCAGCGATACAGGGTCCAATGAGCAGTTCTTC. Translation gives CASSDTGSNEQFF.